This TCR beta chain stems from a study of beta chain features in type 1 diabetes. About the study: Over all samples combined, about 100,000,000 sorted cells were examined.

Study-wide results and limits: Naive, central memory and Treg TCRB repertoires appeared more alike in patients than in healthy donors. For Type 1 diabetes patients, all four CD4+ subsets carried TCRB CDR3s that were moderately but significantly shorter. Sequencing of cDNA might inflate the share of cells that strongly express TCR.

This clone has more than one count but fewer than ten. Its specificity is not known. Investigators reverse transcribed all isolated RNA, so they sequenced expressed TCRB transcripts. Produced via immunoSEQ multiplex PCR; TCRdb's table is partial and in-frame only. The data contain 500,000 to 650,000 clones, roughly 12% of them seen just once; the ten biggest clones take up more than 0.1%. The germline V gene has CDR1 LGHNA and CDR2 YSLEER. The ends were cut back, 0 bases at V and 7 bases at J, with 12 bases in the middle. CDR3 size: 14 residues. This clonotype was obtained from a man aged 25 to 45 with type 1 diabetes. This rearrangement joins TRBV4-3 to TRBJ1-2; weak D call: TRBD1 (6 bases). Sequenced material: naive CD4+ T cells from blood. The CDR3 DNA sequence: TGCGCCAGCAGCCAAGAGTACAGGGCGTCTGGCTACACCTTC. Translation gives CASSQEYRASGYTF.